What follows are 15 T cell receptor beta chains derived from one specimen sequenced in a study of OX40 agonist ivuxolimab in advanced cancers. Using immunoSEQ multiplex PCR, the repertoire was profiled, and TCRdb retains in-frame clones only, with some absent. The sample consists of tens of thousands of clones, roughly 86% of them appearing once. The material sequenced was CD4+ or CD8+ T cells sorted from blood, taken in a trial of the OX40 agonist ivuxolimab. The receptors originated from an adult with an advanced solid tumor such as melanoma, head and neck, liver or kidney cancer.

V usage is TRBV15 and J usage is TRBJ2-7; D not certain. Germline CDR1 and CDR2: LNHNV and YYDKDF (reference sequence). Trimming left V 0 bases short and J 2 bases short, with 8 bases between. The CDR3 extends over 14 amino acids. CDR3 DNA sequence: TGTGCCACCAGCAGAGACGGGTTGGCCTACGAGCAGTACTTC. Protein: CATSRDGLAYEQYF.

The rearrangement uses TRBV7-8 and TRBJ1-5; D not certain. The CDR3 extends over 13 amino acids. Germline V gene lookup returns CDR1 SGHVS and CDR2 FQNEAQ. Trimming took 1 base from V and 3 from J, leaving 4 bases between them. The CDR3 sequence: CASSLEYNQPQHF. The DNA for the CDR3 is TGTGCCAGCAGCTTAGAGTACAATCAGCCCCAGCATTTT.

This clone was picked up one time. This sequence joins TRBV2 and TRBJ2-1; D not resolved. Trimming took off 5 bases at V and 6 bases at J, with 14 bases between the two ends. The CDR3 has 14 amino acids. CDR1 and CDR2 from the germline V gene are SNHLY and FYNNEI. This CDR3 reads CASSQLSDFNEQFF. The CDR3 region has the DNA TGTGCCAGCAGTCAACTGTCCGATTTCAATGAGCAGTTCTTC.

The rearrangement joins TRBV25-1 to TRBJ2-2; possible D gene TRBD2, 7 bases. This CDR3 has 15 residues. In germline, CDR1 is MGHDK, CDR2 SYGVNS. The V gene lost 3 bases and the J gene lost 5 bases, with 13 bases spanning the gap. The CDR3 spells CASSDLQGGTGELFF. In DNA, the CDR3 is TGTGCCAGCAGTGACCTACAGGGAGGGACCGGGGAGCTGTTTTTT. The variable domain in full, completed from reference TRBV25-1 and TRBJ2-2, reads EADIYQTPRYLVIGTGKKITLECSQTMGHDKMYWYQQDPGMELHLIHYSYGVNSTEKGDLSSESTVSRIRTEHFPLTLESARPSHTSQYLCASSDLQGGTGELFFGEGSRLTVL.

This chain connects TRBV4-2 to TRBJ2-4; 7 nucleotides agree with TRBD1. There are 15 residues in the CDR3. V gave up 1 base and J gave up 5 bases; unmatched junction bases: 5. The germline CDR1 and CDR2 sequences are LGHNA and YNFKEQ. The CDR3 sequence is CASSQGDSRENIQYF. The CDR3 DNA follows: TGTGCCAGCAGCCAAGGGGACAGCCGAGAAAACATTCAGTACTTC.

V and J are TRBV7-9 and TRBJ1-4; weak D call: TRBD1 (5 bases). The CDR3 totals 12 residues. V was trimmed by 1 base and J by 8 bases, leaving 5 bases between them. Germline V CDR1 and CDR2: SEHNR, FQNEAQ (reference sequence). CDR3 sequence reads: CASSLGQEKLFF. The CDR3 coding sequence is TGTGCCAGCAGCTTAGGACAGGAAAAACTGTTTTTT.

The chain joins TRBV18 to TRBJ1-2; TRBD1 is a possible D gene (6 bases). V lost 6 bases, J lost 5 bases, and 19 bases lay in between. CDR1 KGHSH and CDR2 LQKENI come from the germline V gene. This CDR3 has 15 amino acids. The CDR3 is CASSADSPSTYGYTF. CDR3 DNA: TGTGCCAGCTCGGCGGACAGTCCCAGTACATATGGCTACACCTTC.

The J gene is TRBJ2-2, the V gene TRBV18, with 8 bases lining up with TRBD2. This CDR3 has 16 amino acids. Trimming took 5 bases from V and 6 from J; bases not matched to a gene: 11. The germline CDR1 and CDR2 sequences are KGHSH and LQKENI. CDR3 nucleotides: TGTGCCAGCTCATCCGGGAAAGCGGGAGTGCCCGGGGAGCTGTTTTTT. This encodes CASSSGKAGVPGELFF.

The chain employs TRBV19 and TRBJ2-1; D is perhaps TRBD2 (5 bases). Germline V gene data show CDR1 as LNHDA and CDR2 as SQIVND (reference sequence). Trimming stripped 11 bases from V and 1 base from J, with 15 bases between. The CDR3 is 14 amino acids. The CDR3: CAGSKAGSYNEQFF. In DNA, the CDR3 is TGTGCCGGGAGTAAGGCGGGTTCCTACAATGAGCAGTTCTTC.

The gene calls are TRBV4-1 and TRBJ2-1; D possibly uses TRBD1 or TRBD2 (6 bases each). The V and J ends lost 4 bases and 9 bases respectively, with 19 bases between them. The germline V gene encodes CDR1 MGHRA and CDR2 YSYEKL. This CDR3 has 15 residues. CDR3 bases: TGCGCCAGCAGCCGACCGGGGGCCGCGGATAGTGAGCAGTTCTTC. This gives the protein CASSRPGAADSEQFF.

The chain combines TRBV6-5 with TRBJ1-2; D gene ambiguous. CDR1 MNHEY and CDR2 SVGAGI come from the germline V gene. V shed 7 bases and J shed 8 bases, with 14 bases lying between them. CDR3 length equals 12 residues. In nucleotides, the CDR3 is TGTGCCAGCACGGACCTCCAGAGGGGCTACACCTTC. Protein product: CASTDLQRGYTF.

V is TRBV10-1 and J is TRBJ2-7; 7 bases match TRBD2. Germline values: CDR1 WNHNN, CDR2 SYGVQD (reference sequence). There are 16 residues in the CDR3. The V and J ends lost 5 bases and 0 bases, in that order; junction bases with no gene match: 10. CDR3 DNA sequence: TGCGCCAGCAGTCCCGGAGGGAGGGAGTCCTCCTACGAGCAGTACTTC. It specifies CASSPGGRESSYEQYF.

The V and J genes are TRBV6-5 and TRBJ1-4; D remains ambiguous. CDR1 MNHEY and CDR2 SVGAGI come from the germline V gene. Deletions cut 6 bases from V and 6 bases from J, with 11 bases between. The CDR3 contains 13 residues. The CDR3 DNA reads TGTGCCAGCAGAAGGAATAATGATGAAAAACTGTTTTTT. The encoded protein is CASRRNNDEKLFF.

V gene TRBV11-3 combines with J gene TRBJ2-3; 11 positions match TRBD2. V was pared by 6 bases and J by 2 bases, with 7 bases of the junction left unmatched. The CDR3 consists of 16 residues. CDR1 and CDR2 from the germline V gene are SGHNT and YENEEA. CDR3 DNA sequence: TGTGCCAGCAGTGAGGGACTAGCGGCTTCCACAGATACGCAGTATTTT. As protein: CASSEGLAASTDTQYF.

V and J are TRBV2 and TRBJ2-6; D call uncertain. Germline V gene lookup returns CDR1 SNHLY and CDR2 FYNNEI. CDR3 size: 13 residues. The V end lost 3 bases, the J end lost 2 bases, and 2 bases lay between the germline ends. The CDR3 bases are TGTGCCAGCAGTGATACTGGGGCCAACGTCCTGACTTTC. Translating gives CASSDTGANVLTF. The whole variable domain, filled in from reference TRBV2 and TRBJ2-6, reads EPEVTQTPSHQVTQMGQEVILRCVPISNHLYFYWYRQILGQKVEFLVSFYNNEISEKSEIFDDQFSVERPDGSNFTLKIRSTKLEDSAMYFCASSDTGANVLTFGAGSRLTVL.